This T cell receptor (beta chain) is drawn from a study of blood T cell repertoires in COVID-19. Study-level background: COVID-19 samples from acute and convalescent phases originated in the United States, Italy and Spain. PBMCs, B-cell-depleted T cells, or T cells provided the cDNA or gDNA that made up the material.

Per the original data handling: Amplification from reference gene primers served as the basis for estimated nucleated cell counts. The data were produced by immunoSEQ multiplex PCR, yet TCRdb's version contains in-frame clones alone and is incomplete. Clone size and the V and J calls come from that table; the DNA yielded D and trimming. The sample carries around 190,000 clones, nearly 90% recorded once. Germline V gene sequence: CDR1 SGHAT, CDR2 FQNNGV. Trimming cost V 5 bases and J 5 bases; bases outside gene matches: 6. The CDR3 extends over 15 amino acids. Seattle cases were enrolled at active infection and followed longitudinally.

The sequenced sample consisted of peripheral blood. The receptor was derived from a man between 50 and 59 years old with COVID-19, enrolled during active disease. The chain joins TRBV11-2 to TRBJ2-5, with 12 bases that match TRBD2. DNA for the CDR3: TGTGCCAGCAGCGTCACTAGCGGGAGGAGGGAGACCCAGTACTTC. The encoded protein is CASSVTSGRRETQYF.